These 22 T cell receptor beta chains share one sample of origin, sequenced in a study of blood T cells in healthy people across ages. A J-beta primer mix and a sample-barcoded 5' primer were used in a second PCR of roughly 7 to 12 cycles. A single record per CDR3 protein comes from TCRdb applying MiXCR to the 5' RACE reads. This table holds 1.5 million to 2 million distinct CDR3 sequences, roughly 28% found once. The sequenced sample consisted of blood. These receptors were obtained from a woman in her twenties or thirties in good health.

V and J are TRBV2 and TRBJ2-1; D not certain. V was trimmed by 4 bases and J by 5 bases, leaving 9 bases between them. This CDR3 is 13 amino acids long. From germline, CDR1 is SNHLY and CDR2 FYNNEI. CDR3 in DNA: TGTGCCAGCAGTGGAGATCTCAACAATGAGCAGTTCTTC. Protein: CASSGDLNNEQFF.

This sequence joins TRBV5-1 and TRBJ2-3, with D tentatively TRBD2 (6 bases). The germline gives CDR1 SGHRS, CDR2 YFSETQ. The V and J ends lost 4 bases and 0 bases respectively, with 15 bases between them. The CDR3 has 16 amino acids. CDR3 bases: TGCGCCAGCAGCGGAGGGGTTCGGGGTAGCACAGATACGCAGTATTTT. Translation: CASSGGVRGSTDTQYF.

This clonotype was counted ten times or more. J is TRBJ2-4 and V is TRBV29-1; D not certain. CDR1 is SQVTM and CDR2 is ANQGSEA in the germline V gene. The length of the CDR3 is 10 residues. V was cut by 8 bases and J by 13 bases, with 15 bases left in between. CDR3: CSLRRFLQYF. The CDR3 nucleotides read TGCAGCCTGAGGAGATTCCTACAGTACTTC.

V and J are TRBV7-2 and TRBJ2-5; D uncertain. The assigned J gene may be wrong: the sequence end matches TRBJ2-1 better. Germline assignment: CDR1 SGHTA and CDR2 FQGNSA. This CDR3 comprises 14 residues. The CDR3 coding sequence is TGTGCCAGCAGCGTTCAACAGTCCCAAGAGACCCAGTTCTTC. It translates to CASSVQQSQETQFF.

As concerns this clonotype: This clone may be a read error of a much larger clone one base away. The chain links TRBV4-1 to TRBJ2-1, with no clear D. With the DNA end fitting TRBJ2-7 better, the J assignment may be wrong. From germline, CDR1 is MGHRA and CDR2 YSYEKL. The CDR3 is 14 amino acids. The CDR3 spells CASSQDQWVYEQYF. In DNA, the CDR3 is TGCGCCAGCAGCCAAGATCAATGGGTCTACGAGCAGTACTTC.

The sample holds a few counts of this clonotype. The chain uses TRBV6-2 or TRBV6-3 and TRBJ2-5, with D perhaps being TRBD1 or TRBD2 (5 bases each). Trimming shortened V by 0 bases and J by 4 bases, and 9 bases separated the two germline ends. Germline values: CDR1 MNHEY, CDR2 SVGEGT. The CDR3 has 14 residues. The CDR3 sequence is CASSYSPGPETQYF. The CDR3 DNA reads TGTGCCAGCAGTTACTCGCCGGGGCCAGAGACCCAGTACTTC.

This clonotype appeared a single time. The chain carries TRBV5-4 and TRBJ2-3; TRBD1 matches 7 bases. Germline values: CDR1 SGHNT, CDR2 YYREEE (reference sequence). This CDR3 has 15 residues. The J segment lost 6 bases and the V segment lost 10 bases, leaving 17 bases of the junction unmatched. The CDR3 region has the DNA TGTGCCGGCTTCCGACAGGGTATTAGTCAGGATACGCAGTATTTT. Amino acid sequence: CAGFRQGISQDTQYF.

This clonotype has just a few counts. The chain combines TRBV7-3 with TRBJ2-5; 13 positions agree with TRBD2. Per the germline V gene, CDR1 is SGHTA and CDR2 is FQGTGA. This CDR3 spans 15 amino acids. V was pared by 5 bases and J by 6 bases, with 6 bases of the junction left unmatched. The CDR3 loop reads CASSPTSGGAQTQYF. CDR3 DNA sequence: TGTGCCAGCAGCCCAACTAGCGGGGGGGCGCAGACCCAGTACTTC.

The chain couples TRBV24-1 to TRBJ2-1; TRBD1 might be the D (6 bases). The CDR3 extends over 15 amino acids. The V gene lost 3 bases and the J gene lost 10 bases, with 18 bases spanning the gap. Per the germline V gene, CDR1 is KGHDR and CDR2 is SFDVKD. CDR3 DNA sequence: TGTGCCACCAGTGATCGCCGGGACATTGCCTACGAGCAGTTCTTC. Its translation is CATSDRRDIAYEQFF.

J is TRBJ2-7 and V is TRBV14; 7 bases align to TRBD2. Germline CDR1 SGHDN, CDR2 FVKESK. The CDR3 runs to 15 residues. J was trimmed by 0 bases and V by 10 bases; bases with no gene match: 12. The CDR3 sequence: CATPFAGASSYEQYF. The CDR3 DNA reads as TGTGCCACCCCATTTGCGGGAGCCAGCTCCTACGAGCAGTACTTC.

The chain recombines TRBV4-1 with TRBJ1-6; D is unclear. CDR3 length: 17 amino acids. Trimming removed 0 bases at V and 5 bases at J, with 14 bases between. Germline CDR1 MGHRA, CDR2 YSYEKL. The CDR3 sequence is CASSQDPVRADNSPLHF. In nucleotides, the CDR3 is TGCGCCAGCAGCCAAGACCCCGTCAGAGCCGATAATTCACCCCTCCACTTT.

V usage is TRBV29-1 and J usage is TRBJ1-6; 7 nucleotides align to TRBD1. The CDR3 has 13 amino acids. Trimming at V came to 6 bases and at J to 5 bases, leaving 4 bases not matched to a gene. Looked up from germline, CDR1 is SQVTM and CDR2 is ANQGSEA. The CDR3 loop reads CSVNRGDNSPLHF. The CDR3 DNA follows: TGCAGCGTCAACAGGGGCGATAATTCACCCCTCCACTTT. Drawing the rest from reference TRBV29-1 and TRBJ1-6, the complete variable domain is SAVISQKPSRDICQRGTSLTIQCQVDSQVTMMFWYRQQPGQSLTLIATANQGSEATYESGFVIDKFPISRPNLTFSTLTVSNMSPEDSSIYLCSVNRGDNSPLHFGNGTRLTVT.

The V and J genes are TRBV5-6 and TRBJ2-5, with 8 bases matching TRBD1. The CDR3 length is 17 residues. CDR1 is SGHDT and CDR2 is YYEEEE in the germline V gene. The trim removed 4 bases at V and 0 bases at J, leaving 11 bases unmatched. CDR3 amino acids: CASSVAPGQVHQETQYF. The CDR3 nucleotides read TGTGCCAGCAGCGTAGCTCCGGGACAGGTACACCAAGAGACCCAGTACTTC.

The V and J genes are TRBV5-1 and TRBJ1-1; TRBD1 matches 7 bases. V dropped 4 bases and J dropped 5; count of bases not matched to a gene: 11. The germline V gene encodes CDR1 SGHRS and CDR2 YFSETQ. This CDR3 has 15 residues. The CDR3 loop is CASSGGRQGGTEAFF. The CDR3, as DNA: TGCGCCAGCAGCGGGGGCAGACAGGGAGGTACTGAAGCTTTCTTT. The variable domain in full, completed from reference TRBV5-1 and TRBJ1-1, reads KAGVTQTPRYLIKTRGQQVTLSCSPISGHRSVSWYQQTPGQGLQFLFEYFSETQRNKGNFPGRFSGRQFSNSRSEMNVSTLELGDSALYLCASSGGRQGGTEAFFGQGTRLTVV.

J is TRBJ1-4 and V is TRBV20-1; tentatively, D is TRBD1 (5 bases). The ends were cut back, 3 bases at V and 10 bases at J, with 18 bases in the middle. The germline V gene encodes CDR1 DFQATT and CDR2 SNEGSKA (reference sequence). The CDR3 extends over 14 amino acids. The CDR3 loop is CSARSTRGEGKLFF. The CDR3 nucleotides read TGCAGTGCTAGGTCGACCCGAGGGGAGGGAAAACTGTTTTTT.

The chain employs TRBV29-1 and TRBJ1-1, with TRBD1 as a possible D gene (5 bases). There are 11 residues in the CDR3. The V gene's germline CDR1 is SQVTM and CDR2 ANQGSEA. V gave up 3 bases and J gave up 8 bases, with 10 bases separating them. CDR3 sequence (DNA): TGCAGCGTTGACAGGGCCCTAGAAGCTTTCTTT. It is translated as CSVDRALEAFF.

In this sample, this clonotype turned up once. This rearrangement joins TRBV7-9 to TRBJ1-2; 10 bases align to TRBD1. Germline assignment: CDR1 SEHNR and CDR2 FQNEAQ (reference sequence). J gave up 8 bases and V 1 base, and 19 bases lay outside the gene matches. The CDR3 runs 19 residues. The CDR3 region is CASSLDLRDRGRLGGGYTF. DNA for the CDR3: TGTGCCAGCAGCTTAGATCTCCGCGACAGGGGGCGATTAGGGGGAGGCTACACCTTC. Drawing the rest from reference TRBV7-9 and TRBJ1-2, the complete variable domain is DTGVSQNPRHKITKRGQNVTFRCDPISEHNRLYWYRQTLGQGPEFLTYFQNEAQLEKSRLLSDRFSAERPKGSFSTLEIQRTEQGDSAMYLCASSLDLRDRGRLGGGYTFGSGTRLTVV.

The gene calls are TRBV12-3 or TRBV12-4 and TRBJ1-1; no reliable D call. The CDR3 has 12 residues. The V and J ends lost 5 bases and 6 bases respectively, with 10 bases between them. The CDR3 here is CASSLRWAEAFF. The CDR3 DNA sequence: TGTGCCAGCAGTCTGAGGTGGGCTGAAGCTTTCTTT.

As regards this clonotype: A junction boundary mismatches the germline segment, possibly from a read error. DNA for the CDR3: TGCAGCGGGACAGGTCGTAACACTGAGGCTTTCTTT. Its translation is CSGTGRNTEAFF. The chain is built from TRBV29-1 and TRBJ1-1; TRBD1 agrees at 7 bases. CDR1 is SQVTM and CDR2 is ANQGSEA in the germline V gene. The CDR3 sequence is 12 residues long.

On this clonotype: A much larger clone differs by one base, so this may be a read error. V usage is TRBV10-3 and J usage is TRBJ2-1; perhaps TRBD2 as D (6 bases). V dropped 5 bases and J dropped 10 bases, with 18 bases sitting between them. The germline V gene encodes CDR1 ENHRY and CDR2 SYGVKD. The CDR3 has 14 residues. The CDR3 sequence is CAISNGLTSYEQFF. Here the CDR3 DNA reads TGTGCCATCAGTAACGGACTAACCTCCTACGAGCAGTTCTTC.

This chain connects TRBV28 to TRBJ1-1; D unclear. In germline, CDR1 is MDHEN, CDR2 SYDVKM. This CDR3 region has 14 residues. V was cut by 8 bases and J by 0 bases, with 13 bases left in between. This CDR3 reads CASSTVWVNTEAFF. In DNA form, the CDR3 reads TGTGCCAGCTCGACGGTTTGGGTGAACACTGAAGCTTTCTTT. Full variable domain (remainder filled in from reference TRBV28 and TRBJ1-1): DVKVTQSSRYLVKRTGEKVFLECVQDMDHENMFWYRQDPGLGLRLIYFSYDVKMKEKGDIPEGYSVSREKKERFSLILESASTNQTSMYLCASSTVWVNTEAFFGQGTRLTVV.

This clonotype came up a few times. The chain links TRBV5-1 to TRBJ2-3, with 8 bases matching TRBD2. CDR3 length: 16 amino acids. The germline V gene encodes CDR1 SGHRS and CDR2 YFSETQ. J was trimmed by 7 bases and V by 3 bases; bases with no gene match: 13. The CDR3 nucleotides are TGCGCCAGCAGCTCCCGGGATAGCGGGGTACTGAATACGCAGTATTTT. Its protein is CASSSRDSGVLNTQYF.